This TCR beta chain was identified during a study of CD8 T cells in ankylosing spondylitis. General study findings and limits: Significantly higher representation of disease-linked clones was reported for matched ankylosing spondylitis synovial fluid. Several highly homologous variants made up a TCR beta motif, and this motif appeared characteristic of ankylosing spondylitis blood. Researchers report that disease-linked clones proved CD8+ and relatively rare in peripheral blood. A subset of motif variants has previously been described in the synovial fluid and blood of reactive arthritis.

Libraries of TCR beta came from quantitative 5'-RACE with molecular barcodes. TCRdb re-called the 5' RACE reads through MiXCR, storing one row per CDR3 protein. The sample lists approximately 400,000 distinct CDR3 sequences, 17% occurring once. V gave up 0 bases and J gave up 1 base, with 10 bases separating them. The CDR3 runs to 15 residues. Germline V gives CDR1 LGHNA, CDR2 YSLEER. As to this clonotype: Its specificity is not known.

This chain uses TRBV4-3 with TRBJ2-7; either TRBD1 or TRBD2 may fit D (6 bases each). The sample consisted of blood, either unsorted or a sorted T cell fraction (not recorded which). The clonotype was recovered from a male donor with ankylosing spondylitis. CDR3 bases: TGCGCCAGCAGCCAAGATCTAGGGGGGTCCTACGAGCAGTACTTC. This encodes CASSQDLGGSYEQYF.